This T cell receptor (beta chain) emerged from a study of blood T cells in healthy people across ages. This clonotype was seen a handful of times. CDR3 length: 16 residues. Trimming removed 2 bases at V and 0 bases at J, with 12 bases between. The V gene's germline CDR1 is SGHRS and CDR2 YFSETQ. A second PCR, run for about 7 to 11 cycles, used a sample-barcoded 5' primer plus a J-beta primer mix. TCRdb processed the 5' RACE reads anew with MiXCR; each CDR3 protein has one entry. The table has 700,000 to 900,000 distinct CDR3 sequences, roughly 25% seen once; the top ten hold about 3%. These data were likewise used in another study, on T cells of mothers and their children. From that second work: No clone of persistent microchimeric T cells was detected.

The TCR was taken from a boy younger than 18 in good health. The chain employs TRBV5-1 and TRBJ1-3; D is uncertain. The sample comprised blood. CDR3 loop: CASSLGRSLSGNTIYF. The CDR3 region has the DNA TGCGCCAGCAGCTTAGGACGGAGCCTCTCTGGAAACACCATATATTTT.